A selection of T cell receptor beta chains follows, all from one sample in a study of identical twins. One entry per CDR3 protein results from TCRdb running MiXCR on the 5' RACE reads. The sample includes 500,000 to 550,000 distinct CDR3 sequences, 20% to 25% of them seen just once. These sequences were also reported in another study, on T cells expressing NK-cell markers.

The sequencing input was CD4+ T cells sorted from blood. The receptor set was obtained from a woman under 30 in good health. Both conserved end residues are part of each CDR3. A D gene is named only where the DNA matches it firmly. Rows may omit the clone size; those that give it use once, few, many or a size class.

j_gene	d_gene	abundance	v_gene	CDR3nt	CDR3aa
TRBJ2-3	-	-	TRBV7-2	TGTGCCAGCAGCCCCGCCTTTGGTGATACGCAGTATTTT	CASSPAFGDTQYF
TRBJ1-5	-	few	TRBV12-3/TRBV12-4	TGTGCCAGCATCCAGGGATCAGTCCGCAATCAGCCCCAGCATTTT	CASIQGSVRNQPQHF
TRBJ2-1	TRBD2	many	TRBV7-6	TGTGCCAGCAGCTTTGAAGCGGGGTACAATGAGCAGTTCTTC	CASSFEAGYNEQFF
TRBJ2-5	-	few	TRBV18	TGTGCCAGCTCACCAAATCTGGCGGACCAAGAGACCCAGTACTTC	CASSPNLADQETQYF
TRBJ1-3	-	many	TRBV12-3/TRBV12-4	TGTGCCAGCAGTCCCTCTGGAAACACCATATATTTT	CASSPSGNTIYF
TRBJ1-2	TRBD1	-	TRBV7-9	TGTGCCAGCAAGGGACAGGGAGACTATGGCTACACCTTC	CASKGQGDYGYTF
TRBJ1-3	-	-	TRBV12-3/TRBV12-4	TGTGCCAGCAGTTCGAAGGGAAACACCATATATTTT	CASSSKGNTIYF
TRBJ2-5	TRBD1	many	TRBV5-1	TGTGCCAGCAGTTTGGGACAGGGCGAGACCCAGTACTTC	CASSLGQGETQYF
TRBJ2-5	-	-	TRBV10-3	TGTGCCATCAGTGAGGACTTGCCCCAGAAAGAGACCCAGTACTTC	CAISEDLPQKETQYF
TRBJ1-5	-	few	TRBV10-2	TGCGCCAGCAGTGAGGAGTATAGCAATCAGCCCCAGCATTTT	CASSEEYSNQPQHF